The 20 T cell receptor beta chains given below trace back to one sample, sequenced in a study of molecular identifiers for immune sequencing clone quantification (dated by TCRdb to the late 2010s). The library relied on PCR. Sequencing used a NextSeq 500. The public reads were reprocessed in TCRdb via fastp at Q25 and MiXCR, keeping in-frame beta chains. Each record represents a unique CDR3 protein, reported with the most common genes and DNA among its rows. This sample has approximately 590,000 distinct CDR3 sequences in its table, and roughly 23% of those were observed once. The ten largest clonotypes hold 0.75% to 0.8% of the sample. Specimen: naive CD8+ T cells from blood, with Jurkat cell RNA spiked in. The cell subset or site label for this specimen denotes: FACS-sorted CD8+CD4-CCR7+CD45RA+ naive T cells. These receptors were obtained from a human donor in good health. Some libraries in this study had Jurkat cell RNA spiked in.

Comments on this clonotype: A read error may produce the germline difference seen at one junction end. This chain connects TRBV7-9 to TRBJ2-3; D might be TRBD2 (6 bases). The germline V gene has CDR1 SEHNR and CDR2 FQNEAQ (reference sequence). CDR3 length: 16 amino acids. CDR3 sequence: CVSSLVADYSTDTQYF. For the CDR3, the DNA is TGTGTCAGCAGCTTAGTTGCGGACTACAGCACAGATACGCAGTATTTT.

This clonotype was recorded many times. CDR3 sequence (DNA): TGTGCCAGCAGTGGATGGGACACTACCTACGAGCAGTACTTC. This encodes CASSGWDTTYEQYF. The gene calls are TRBV28 and TRBJ2-7; possibly TRBD1 for D (6 bases). The CDR3 extends over 14 amino acids. Germline assignment: CDR1 MDHEN and CDR2 SYDVKM. Between the trimmed V and J ends, which lost 5 bases and 2 bases, there was a span of 13 bases.

The rearrangement links TRBV21-1 to TRBJ2-7; the table's D call of TRBD2 was not tested on the DNA. TRBV21-1 is a pseudogene locus. The CDR3 runs 14 residues. In DNA form, the CDR3 reads TGTGCCAGCAGCGATCCTAGGGCCCCCTACGAGCAGTACTTC. It is translated as CASSDPRAPYEQYF.

In this sample, this clonotype turned up many times. This sequence joins TRBV27 and TRBJ1-5; possibly TRBD1 for D (6 bases). Trimming pared 10 bases from V and 6 bases from J, leaving 19 bases between. The germline V gene has CDR1 MNHEY and CDR2 SMNVEV (reference sequence). There are 14 residues in the CDR3. This CDR3 reads CATALQGPSQPQHF. In DNA, the CDR3 is TGTGCCACCGCATTACAGGGACCATCTCAGCCCCAGCATTTT.

The rearrangement joins TRBV20-1 to TRBJ2-7; tentatively, D is TRBD1 (6 bases). The V end was cut by 1 base, the J end by 3 bases, with 16 bases between. This CDR3 spans 15 amino acids. The germline gives CDR1 DFQATT, CDR2 SNEGSKA (reference sequence). The CDR3 protein is CSARGPGHGNYEQYF. DNA of the CDR3: TGCAGTGCTAGAGGCCCGGGACACGGGAACTACGAGCAGTACTTC.

This clonotype was observed a few times. The rearrangement links TRBV19 to TRBJ2-7; D is undetermined. In germline, CDR1 is LNHDA, CDR2 SQIVND (reference sequence). The CDR3 runs 15 residues. V lost 3 bases, J lost 1 base, and 13 bases lay in between. CDR3 in DNA: TGTGCCAGTAGTATTTGGGCAGAAGCTTCCTACGAGCAGTACTTC. Its protein product is CASSIWAEASYEQYF. Full variable domain (remainder filled in from reference TRBV19 and TRBJ2-7): DGGITQSPKYLFRKEGQNVTLSCEQNLNHDAMYWYRQDPGQGLRLIYYSQIVNDFQKGDIAEGYSVSREKKESFPLTVTSAQKNPTAFYLCASSIWAEASYEQYFGPGTRLTVT.

In this sample, this clonotype turned up many times. CDR3 amino acids: CAWSVSNTEAFF. DNA for the CDR3: TGTGCCTGGAGTGTATCTAACACTGAAGCTTTCTTT. This chain connects TRBV30 to TRBJ1-1; unclear D gene. The V gene's germline CDR1 is GTSNPN and CDR2 SVGIG (reference sequence). V was shortened by 0 bases and J by 2 bases, with 4 bases between the two germline ends. The CDR3 sequence is 12 residues long.

This chain uses TRBV11-2 with TRBJ2-7; TRBD2 might be the D (6 bases). Between the trimmed V and J ends, which lost 5 bases and 4 bases, there was a span of 18 bases. From germline, CDR1 is SGHAT and CDR2 FQNNGV. The CDR3 has 15 residues. This CDR3 reads CASSPMTGAGYEQYF. In nucleotides, the CDR3 is TGTGCCAGCAGCCCGATGACTGGGGCGGGATACGAGCAGTACTTC.

This clonotype was seen only a few times. The rearrangement links TRBV5-1 to TRBJ2-1; D call uncertain. The CDR3 sequence is 15 residues long. CDR1 and CDR2 from the germline V gene are SGHRS and YFSETQ. V lost 1 base and J lost 5, with 13 bases in between. The CDR3 region is CASSLSSGRDNEQFF. CDR3 nucleotides: TGCGCCAGCAGCTTGTCATCAGGACGTGACAATGAGCAGTTCTTC. The entire variable domain, with the rest obtained from reference TRBV5-1 and TRBJ2-1, is as follows: KAGVTQTPRYLIKTRGQQVTLSCSPISGHRSVSWYQQTPGQGLQFLFEYFSETQRNKGNFPGRFSGRQFSNSRSEMNVSTLELGDSALYLCASSLSSGRDNEQFFGPGTRLTVL.

The chain has TRBV27 and TRBJ1-1, with D unresolved. Germline V gene sequence: CDR1 MNHEY, CDR2 SMNVEV (reference sequence). V dropped 5 bases and J dropped 1 base, with 11 bases sitting between them. This CDR3 is 14 amino acids long. As DNA, the CDR3 is TGTGCCAGCAGTATAGAATGGGGGAACACTGAAGCTTTCTTT. The encoded protein is CASSIEWGNTEAFF.

This clonotype was counted between two and nine times. Just one base apart from a much larger clone, this may be a read error. This chain connects TRBV20-1 to TRBJ2-2; tentatively, D is TRBD1 (5 bases). Trimming left V 1 base short and J 4 bases short, with 10 bases between. CDR3 length: 14 amino acids. Germline V lookup: CDR1 DFQATT, CDR2 SNEGSKA (reference sequence). The CDR3 DNA sequence: TGCAGTGCTAGAGGTCGTAGGGGCACCGGGGAGCTGTTTTTT. It encodes CSARGRRGTGELFF.

As regards this clonotype: The junction departs from germline at one end; a sequencing error may be responsible. The chain employs TRBV9 and TRBJ2-7; D is perhaps TRBD1 (6 bases). Germline lookup yields CDR1 SGDLS and CDR2 YYNGEE. The CDR3 totals 14 residues. The CDR3 loop reads CASSVGTLTYGQYF. The DNA for the CDR3 is TGTGCCAGCAGCGTCGGGACATTAACCTACGGGCAGTACTTC.

This clonotype was counted only a few times. CDR3 region: CASSESSRMDTQYF. The CDR3 DNA reads TGCGCCAGCAGTGAGTCTAGCAGAATGGATACGCAGTATTTT. This chain joins TRBV10-1 and TRBJ2-3; D is undetermined. The germline CDR1 and CDR2 sequences are WNHNN and SYGVQD (reference sequence). The length of the CDR3 is 14 residues. V lost 0 bases and J 6 bases, leaving 10 bases between the germline ends.

This clonotype has only a few counts. The chain employs TRBV19 and TRBJ2-7, with D perhaps matching TRBD1 or TRBD2 (5 bases each). CDR1 is LNHDA and CDR2 is SQIVND in the germline V gene (reference sequence). The CDR3 loop spans 14 amino acids. V shed 11 bases and J shed 4 bases, with 21 bases lying between them. As DNA, the CDR3 is TGTGCCGCTACACCCGGGACGCTAGGTTACGAGCAGTACTTC. The encoded protein is CAATPGTLGYEQYF.

The chain couples TRBV20-1 to TRBJ2-7, with 7 bases lining up with TRBD1. The CDR3 is made up of 15 amino acids. Trimming took 3 bases from V and 2 from J; bases not matched to a gene: 10. Germline CDR1 DFQATT, CDR2 SNEGSKA (reference sequence). The DNA of the CDR3 is TGCAGTGCTAGGCCGGGACAGACGATAGCCTACGAGCAGTACTTC. This codes for CSARPGQTIAYEQYF.

This clonotype was seen only a few times. The rearrangement joins TRBV4-1 to TRBJ2-7; TRBD2 aligns across 12 bases. Germline CDR1 reads MGHRA; CDR2 reads YSYEKL. The CDR3 is 15 amino acids. Trimming took 2 bases from V and 7 from J; bases not matched to a gene: 6. The CDR3 region is CASSQSTSGSGEQYF. The CDR3 coding sequence is TGCGCCAGCAGCCAATCGACTAGCGGGAGCGGTGAGCAGTACTTC.

About this clonotype: Just one base apart from a much larger clone, this may be a read error. The chain joins TRBV10-3 to TRBJ2-7; D gene uncertain. CDR1 is ENHRY, CDR2 SYGVKD, per germline. CDR3 length equals 12 residues. V was clipped by 6 bases and J by 6 bases, with 12 bases between them. The CDR3 coding sequence is TGTGCCATCAGGGCCCACACACGCGAGCAGTACTTC. This gives the protein CAIRAHTREQYF.

This clonotype appeared a few times. V gene TRBV6-5 combines with J gene TRBJ1-5, with TRBD1 as a possible D gene (5 bases). Germline lookup yields CDR1 MNHEY and CDR2 SVGAGI. The CDR3 extends over 17 amino acids. V shed 7 bases and J shed 1 base, with 20 bases lying between them. CDR3: CASKPGTRETSNQPQHF. CDR3 DNA: TGTGCCAGCAAACCCGGGACGAGGGAAACGAGCAATCAGCCCCAGCATTTT.

This clonotype came up many times. The chain employs TRBV2 and TRBJ2-3, with TRBD2 identical over 11 bases. Germline V gene data show CDR1 as SNHLY and CDR2 as FYNNEI. The CDR3 contains 15 residues. Germline trimming cut 2 bases from V and 4 bases from J; bases unmatched to any gene: 2. CDR3 sequence reads: CASSEPTSGADTQYF. The CDR3 DNA sequence: TGTGCCAGCAGTGAACCGACTAGCGGGGCAGATACGCAGTATTTT. Supplemented by reference TRBV2 and TRBJ2-3, the full variable domain reads EPEVTQTPSHQVTQMGQEVILRCVPISNHLYFYWYRQILGQKVEFLVSFYNNEISEKSEIFDDQFSVERPDGSNFTLKIRSTKLEDSAMYFCASSEPTSGADTQYFGPGTRLTVL.

Concerning this clonotype itself: Just one base apart from a much larger clone, this may be a read error. J is TRBJ2-1 and V is TRBV7-6; D not certain. Germline V gives CDR1 SGHVS, CDR2 FNYEAQ. This CDR3 region has 16 residues. CDR3 nucleotides: TGTGCCAGCAGCTTAGGCCCGACATCCTCACTTAATGAGCAGTGCTTC. It codes for CASSLGPTSSLNEQCF.